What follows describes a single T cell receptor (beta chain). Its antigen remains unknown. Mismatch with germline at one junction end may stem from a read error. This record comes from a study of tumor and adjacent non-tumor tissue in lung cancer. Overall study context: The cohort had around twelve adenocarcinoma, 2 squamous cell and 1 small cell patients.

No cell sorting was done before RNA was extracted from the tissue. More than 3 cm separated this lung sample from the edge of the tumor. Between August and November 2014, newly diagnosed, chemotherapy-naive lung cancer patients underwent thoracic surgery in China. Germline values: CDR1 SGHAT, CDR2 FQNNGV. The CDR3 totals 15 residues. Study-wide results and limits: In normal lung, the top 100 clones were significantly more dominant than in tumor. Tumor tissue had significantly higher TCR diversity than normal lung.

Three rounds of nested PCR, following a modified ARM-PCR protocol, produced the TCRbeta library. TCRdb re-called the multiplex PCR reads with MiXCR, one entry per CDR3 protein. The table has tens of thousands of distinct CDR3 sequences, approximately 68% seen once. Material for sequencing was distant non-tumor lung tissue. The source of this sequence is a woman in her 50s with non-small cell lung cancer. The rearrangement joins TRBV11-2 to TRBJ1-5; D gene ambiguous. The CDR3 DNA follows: TGTGCCAGGAGCTTAGCGGGCAGAGGCAATCAGCCCCAGCTTTTT. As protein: CARSLAGRGNQPQLF.